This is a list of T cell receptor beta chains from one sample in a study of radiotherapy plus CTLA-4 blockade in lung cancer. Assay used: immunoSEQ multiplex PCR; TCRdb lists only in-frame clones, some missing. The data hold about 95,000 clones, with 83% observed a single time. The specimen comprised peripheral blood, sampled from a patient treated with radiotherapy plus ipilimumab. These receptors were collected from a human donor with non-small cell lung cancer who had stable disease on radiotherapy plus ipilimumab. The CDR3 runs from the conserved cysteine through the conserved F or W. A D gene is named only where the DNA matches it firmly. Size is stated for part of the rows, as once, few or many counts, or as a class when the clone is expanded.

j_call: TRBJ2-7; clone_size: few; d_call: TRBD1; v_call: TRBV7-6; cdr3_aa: CASSLNRGEGYEQYF; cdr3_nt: TGTGCCAGCAGCTTAAACAGGGGAGAAGGTTACGAGCAGTACTTC
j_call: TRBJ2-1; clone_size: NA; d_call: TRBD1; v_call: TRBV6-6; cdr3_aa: CASSYISGQGINEQFF; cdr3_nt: TGTGCCAGCAGTTACATATCGGGACAGGGGATCAATGAGCAGTTCTTC
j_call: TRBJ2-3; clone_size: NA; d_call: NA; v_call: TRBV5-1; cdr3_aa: CASSLGASTDTQYF; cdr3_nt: TGCGCCAGCAGCTTGGGAGCTAGCACAGATACGCAGTATTTT
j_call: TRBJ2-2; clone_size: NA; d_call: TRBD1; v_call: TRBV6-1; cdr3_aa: CASRGDRGRAGELFF; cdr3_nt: TGTGCCAGCAGGGGGGACAGGGGGCGGGCCGGGGAGCTGTTTTTT
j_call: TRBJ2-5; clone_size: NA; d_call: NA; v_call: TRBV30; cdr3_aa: CAWSAGMRETQYF; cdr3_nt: TGTGCCTGGAGTGCCGGAATGAGAGAGACCCAGTACTTC
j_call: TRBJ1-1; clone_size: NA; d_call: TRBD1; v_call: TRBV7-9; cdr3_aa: CASSLRPTGADTEAFF; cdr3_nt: TGTGCCAGCAGCCTTCGACCCACAGGGGCCGACACTGAAGCTTTCTTT
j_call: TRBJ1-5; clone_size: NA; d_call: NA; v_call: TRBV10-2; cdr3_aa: CASSESKGGQPQHF; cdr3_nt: TGCGCCAGCAGTGAGTCGAAGGGAGGTCAGCCCCAGCATTTT
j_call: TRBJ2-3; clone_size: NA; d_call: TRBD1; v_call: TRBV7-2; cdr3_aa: CASSYRQGGTDTQYF; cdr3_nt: TGTGCCAGCAGCTATCGACAGGGGGGGACAGATACGCAGTATTTT
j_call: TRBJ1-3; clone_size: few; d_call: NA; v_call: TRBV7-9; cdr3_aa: CASSPTGAGNTIYF; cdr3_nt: TGTGCCAGCAGCCCCACGGGAGCTGGAAACACCATATATTTT
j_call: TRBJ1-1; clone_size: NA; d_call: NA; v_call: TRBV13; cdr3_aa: CASSLAAFGAFF; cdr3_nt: TGTGCCAGCAGCTTAGCGGCTTTCGGAGCTTTCTTT
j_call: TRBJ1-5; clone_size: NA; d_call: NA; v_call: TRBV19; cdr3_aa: CASSTTDRRLYSNQPQHF; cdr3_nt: TGTGCCAGTAGTACCACAGACAGACGGCTGTATAGCAATCAGCCCCAGCATTTT
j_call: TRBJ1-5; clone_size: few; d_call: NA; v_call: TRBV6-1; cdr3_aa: CASSEARAPQPQHF; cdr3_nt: TGTGCCAGCAGTGAGGCCAGGGCCCCTCAGCCCCAGCATTTT
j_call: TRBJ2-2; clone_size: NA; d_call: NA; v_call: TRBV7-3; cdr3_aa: CASSSNREPTGELFF; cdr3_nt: TGTGCCAGCAGCTCTAACCGGGAGCCCACCGGGGAGCTGTTTTTT
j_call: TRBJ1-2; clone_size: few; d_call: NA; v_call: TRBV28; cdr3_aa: CASSLLAGFGYTF; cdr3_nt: TGTGCCAGCAGTTTATTGGCAGGGTTCGGCTACACCTTC
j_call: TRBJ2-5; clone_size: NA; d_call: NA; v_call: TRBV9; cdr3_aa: CASSGASYQETQYF; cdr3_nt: TGTGCCAGCAGCGGGGCCTCGTACCAAGAGACCCAGTACTTC
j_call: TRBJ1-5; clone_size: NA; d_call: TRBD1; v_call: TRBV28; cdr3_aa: CASSPGTANQPQHF; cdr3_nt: TGTGCCAGCAGCCCCGGGACAGCAAATCAGCCCCAGCATTTT
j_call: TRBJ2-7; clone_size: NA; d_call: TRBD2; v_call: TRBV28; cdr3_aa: CASGTSGGAYEQYF; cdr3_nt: TGTGCCAGCGGAACTAGCGGGGGGGCGTACGAGCAGTACTTC
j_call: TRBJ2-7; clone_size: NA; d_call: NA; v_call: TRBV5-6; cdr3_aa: CASSFGLIAYEQYF; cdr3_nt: TGTGCCAGCAGCTTTGGACTAATAGCCTACGAGCAGTACTTC
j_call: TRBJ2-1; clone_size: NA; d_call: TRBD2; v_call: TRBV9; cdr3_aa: CASSVELAGYNEQFF; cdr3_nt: TGTGCCAGCAGCGTAGAACTAGCGGGTTACAATGAGCAGTTCTTC
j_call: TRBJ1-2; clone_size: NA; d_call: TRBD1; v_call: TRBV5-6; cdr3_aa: CASSLDRGNYGYTF; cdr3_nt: TGTGCCAGCAGCTTGGACAGGGGGAACTATGGCTACACCTTC
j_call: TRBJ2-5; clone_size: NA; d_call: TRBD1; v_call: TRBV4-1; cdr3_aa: CASSLRDRDRGQQQYF; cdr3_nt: TGCGCCAGCAGCCTCCGGGACCGGGACAGGGGGCAACAGCAGTACTTC
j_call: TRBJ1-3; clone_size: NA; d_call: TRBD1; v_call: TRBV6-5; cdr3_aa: CASSRTGAGNTIYF; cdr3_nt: TGTGCCAGCAGTCGCACAGGGGCCGGAAACACCATATATTTT
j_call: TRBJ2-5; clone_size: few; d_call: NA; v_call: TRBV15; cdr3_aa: CATSRGMETQYF; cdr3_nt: TGTGCCACCAGCAGAGGGATGGAGACCCAGTACTTC
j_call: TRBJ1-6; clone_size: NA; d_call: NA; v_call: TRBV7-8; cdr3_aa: CASSLGQGSSYNSPLHF; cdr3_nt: TGTGCCAGCAGCTTAGGGCAGGGGAGCTCCTATAATTCACCCCTCCACTTT
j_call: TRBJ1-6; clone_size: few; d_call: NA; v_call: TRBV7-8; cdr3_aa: CASSLSISRENLNSPLHF; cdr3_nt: TGTGCCAGCAGCTTATCGATCTCACGAGAGAATCTTAATTCACCCCTCCACTTT
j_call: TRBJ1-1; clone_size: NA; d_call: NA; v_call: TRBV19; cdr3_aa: CASTERINTEAFF; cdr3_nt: TGTGCCAGTACTGAAAGGATTAACACTGAAGCTTTCTTT
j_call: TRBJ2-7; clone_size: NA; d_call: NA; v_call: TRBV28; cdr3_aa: CASSLFGTSFIGSYEQYF; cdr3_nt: TGTGCCAGCAGTTTATTCGGGACAAGTTTTATCGGCTCCTACGAGCAGTACTTC
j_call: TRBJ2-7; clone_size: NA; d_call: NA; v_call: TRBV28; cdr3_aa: CATLSRRGLYEQYF; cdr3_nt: TGTGCCACCTTAAGTAGGAGGGGGCTGTACGAGCAGTACTTC
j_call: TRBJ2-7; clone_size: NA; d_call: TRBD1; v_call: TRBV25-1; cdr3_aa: CASSSGGNYEQYF; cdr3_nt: TGTGCCAGCAGTTCAGGGGGCAACTACGAGCAGTACTTC
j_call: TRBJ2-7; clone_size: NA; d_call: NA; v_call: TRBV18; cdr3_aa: CASSQGRSGPPAEQYF; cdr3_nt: TGTGCCAGCTCACAAGGGAGATCCGGGCCCCCGGCCGAGCAGTACTTC
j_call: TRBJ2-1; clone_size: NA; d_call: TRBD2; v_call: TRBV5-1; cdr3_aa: CASSQPTTSLDNEQFF; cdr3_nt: TGCGCCAGCAGCCAACCTACGACTAGCCTAGACAATGAGCAGTTCTTC
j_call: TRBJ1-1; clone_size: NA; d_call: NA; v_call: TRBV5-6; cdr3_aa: CASSLVGQGWNTEAFF; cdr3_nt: TGTGCCAGCAGCTTGGTCGGGCAGGGATGGAACACTGAAGCTTTCTTT
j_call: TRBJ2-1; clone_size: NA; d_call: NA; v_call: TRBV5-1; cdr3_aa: CASSLTSPSSYNEQFF; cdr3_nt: TGCGCCAGCAGCTTGACTAGCCCGAGCTCCTACAATGAGCAGTTCTTC
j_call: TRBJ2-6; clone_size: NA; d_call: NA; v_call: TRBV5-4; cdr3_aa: CASSPSGVGANVLTF; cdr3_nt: TGTGCCAGCAGCCCTTCGGGGGTAGGGGCCAACGTCCTGACTTTC
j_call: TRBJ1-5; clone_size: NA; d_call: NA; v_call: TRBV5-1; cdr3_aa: CASSSSVGQPQHF; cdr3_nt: TGCGCCAGCAGCTCCTCAGTTGGACAGCCCCAGCATTTT
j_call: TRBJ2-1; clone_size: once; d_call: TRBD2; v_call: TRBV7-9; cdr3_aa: CASSVGLGLAVHNEQFF; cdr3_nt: TGTGCCAGCAGCGTCGGTTTGGGACTAGCGGTCCACAATGAGCAGTTCTTC
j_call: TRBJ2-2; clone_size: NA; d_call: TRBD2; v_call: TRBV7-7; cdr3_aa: CASSLERGGPTGELFF; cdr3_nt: TGTGCCAGCAGCCTAGAGCGGGGGGGCCCCACCGGGGAGCTGTTTTTT
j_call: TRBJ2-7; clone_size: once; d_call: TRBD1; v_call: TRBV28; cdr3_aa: CASRRDRASYEQYF; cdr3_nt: TGTGCCAGCAGAAGGGACAGAGCTTCCTACGAGCAGTACTTC
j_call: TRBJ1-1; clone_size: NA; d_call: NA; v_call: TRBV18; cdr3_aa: CASSPLRENTEAFF; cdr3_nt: TGTGCCAGCTCACCACTCAGGGAGAACACTGAAGCTTTCTTT
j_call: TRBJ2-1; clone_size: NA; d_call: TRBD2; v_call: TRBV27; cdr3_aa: CASSLYSGTRYNEQFF; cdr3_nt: TGTGCCAGCAGTTTATATTCCGGGACTAGGTACAATGAGCAGTTCTTC
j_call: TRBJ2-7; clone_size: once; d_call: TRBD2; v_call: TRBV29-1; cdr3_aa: CSVAAGVEKQYF; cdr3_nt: TGCAGCGTTGCGGCGGGGGTTGAAAAGCAGTACTTC
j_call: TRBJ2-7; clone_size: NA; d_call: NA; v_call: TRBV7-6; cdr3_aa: CASSLGRAGGYEQYF; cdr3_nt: TGTGCCAGCAGCCTGGGCAGGGCAGGAGGCTACGAGCAGTACTTC
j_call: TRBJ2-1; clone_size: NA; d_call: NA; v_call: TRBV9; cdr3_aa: CASSVGRGSYNEQFF; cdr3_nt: TGTGCCAGCAGCGTAGGGAGGGGATCCTACAATGAGCAGTTCTTC
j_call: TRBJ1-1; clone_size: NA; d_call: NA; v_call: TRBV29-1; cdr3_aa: CGGVNTEAFF; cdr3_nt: TGCGGGGGGGTGAACACTGAAGCTTTCTTT
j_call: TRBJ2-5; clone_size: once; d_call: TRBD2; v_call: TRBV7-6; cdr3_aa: CASSSSGGAWQETQYF; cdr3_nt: TGTGCCAGCAGCTCTAGCGGGGGGGCCTGGCAAGAGACCCAGTACTTC
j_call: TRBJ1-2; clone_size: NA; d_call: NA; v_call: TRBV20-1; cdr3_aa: CSGRDGYTF; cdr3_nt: TGCAGTGGGCGGGATGGCTACACCTTC
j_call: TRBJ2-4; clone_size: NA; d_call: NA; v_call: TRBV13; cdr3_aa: CASSLGTTGNIQYF; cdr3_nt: TGTGCCAGCAGCTTAGGCACGACCGGGAACATTCAGTACTTC
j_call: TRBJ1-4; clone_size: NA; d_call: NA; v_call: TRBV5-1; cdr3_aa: CATSGGTTNEKLFF; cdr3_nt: TGCGCCACCTCGGGGGGGACAACTAATGAAAAACTGTTTTTT
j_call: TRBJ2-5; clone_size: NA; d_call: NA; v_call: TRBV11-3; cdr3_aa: CASSFDGEETQYF; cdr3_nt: TGTGCCAGCAGCTTCGACGGGGAAGAGACCCAGTACTTC
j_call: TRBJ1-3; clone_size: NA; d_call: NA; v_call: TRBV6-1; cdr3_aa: CASSESSSGNTIYF; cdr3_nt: TGTGCCAGCAGTGAATCAAGCTCTGGAAACACCATATATTTT